What follows is one TCR beta chain and its context. Via MiXCR, TCRdb re-called the reads, giving one row per CDR3 protein. The sample contains some 1,800 distinct CDR3 sequences, 15% to 20% of which appear only once. This sample was taken from a study of liver allograft versus peripheral blood T cells. At the level of the study: Hepatic allograft T cell receptor repertoires were evaluated relative to those present in recipients' peripheral blood.

The germline gives CDR1 SGHTA, CDR2 FQGTGA. This CDR3 region has 15 residues. This TCR came from a human patient who had a liver transplant. Some T cells here may be from the graft donor. The V and J genes are TRBV7-3 and TRBJ1-2; 12 bases line up with TRBD2. The J call is uncertain, as TRBJ2-1 better fits the DNA end. For the CDR3, the DNA is TGTGCCAGCAGCACCGGGACTAGCGGGTTCGGTGAGCAGTTCTTC. It encodes CASSTGTSGFGEQFF.